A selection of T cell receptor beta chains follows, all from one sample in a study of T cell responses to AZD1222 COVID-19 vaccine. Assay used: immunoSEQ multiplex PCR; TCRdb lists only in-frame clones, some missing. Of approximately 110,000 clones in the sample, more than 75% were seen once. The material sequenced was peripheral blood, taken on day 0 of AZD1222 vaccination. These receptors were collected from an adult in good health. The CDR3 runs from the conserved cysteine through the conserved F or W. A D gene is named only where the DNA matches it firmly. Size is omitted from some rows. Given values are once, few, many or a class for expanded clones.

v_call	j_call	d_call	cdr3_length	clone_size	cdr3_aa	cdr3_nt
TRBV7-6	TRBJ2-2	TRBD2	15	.	CASRGGLSNTGELFF	TGTGCCAGCAGGGGGGGACTATCGAACACCGGGGAGCTGTTTTTT
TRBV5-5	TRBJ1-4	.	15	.	CASSLNIGVNEKLFF	TGTGCCAGCAGCTTGAATATAGGAGTTAATGAAAAACTGTTTTTT
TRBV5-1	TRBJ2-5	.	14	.	CASSLQAVQETQYF	TGCGCCAGCAGCTTGCAGGCCGTACAAGAGACCCAGTACTTC
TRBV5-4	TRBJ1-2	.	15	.	CASSLAVRGLSGYTF	TGTGCCAGCAGCTTGGCCGTTCGGGGGCTTAGTGGCTACACCTTC
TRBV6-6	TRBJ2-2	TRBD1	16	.	CASSPPGQGRTGELFF	TGTGCCAGCAGTCCACCGGGACAGGGACGGACCGGGGAGCTGTTTTTT
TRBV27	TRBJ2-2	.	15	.	CASSSGGGDTWELFF	TGTGCCAGCAGTTCGGGCGGAGGGGACACCTGGGAGCTGTTTTTT
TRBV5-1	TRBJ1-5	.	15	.	CASSPTVGDHQPQHF	TGCGCCAGCAGCCCAACCGTGGGGGACCATCAGCCCCAGCATTTT
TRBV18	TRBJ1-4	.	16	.	CASSPVSRDTNEKLFF	TGTGCCAGCTCACCAGTAAGCAGGGATACTAATGAAAAACTGTTTTTT
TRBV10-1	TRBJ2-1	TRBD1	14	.	CASSPGQGGNEQFF	TGCGCCAGCTCCCCGGGACAGGGGGGCAATGAGCAGTTCTTC
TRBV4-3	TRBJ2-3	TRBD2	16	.	CASSQSLAGGTDTQYF	TGCGCCAGCAGCCAAAGTCTAGCGGGAGGCACAGATACGCAGTATTTT
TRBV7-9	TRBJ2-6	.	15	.	CASSPDLSGANVLTF	TGTGCCAGCAGCCCCGACCTATCTGGGGCCAACGTCCTGACTTTC
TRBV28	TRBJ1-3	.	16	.	CASSLGSRYSGNTIYF	TGTGCCAGCAGTTTGGGGAGTAGGTACTCTGGAAACACCATATATTTT
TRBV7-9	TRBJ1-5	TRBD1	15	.	CASSPDRAFNQPQHF	TGTGCCAGCAGCCCGGACAGGGCTTTCAATCAGCCCCAGCATTTT
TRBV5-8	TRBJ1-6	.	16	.	CASSYRASSYNSPLHF	TGTGCCAGCAGCTACAGGGCGAGCTCCTATAATTCACCCCTCCACTTT
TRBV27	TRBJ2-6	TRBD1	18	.	CASSPTTGTGAGANVLTF	TGTGCCAGCAGTCCCACAACCGGGACAGGGGCTGGGGCCAACGTCCTGACTTTC
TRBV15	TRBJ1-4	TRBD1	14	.	CATRGQGTGEKLFF	TGTGCCACCAGAGGACAGGGGACGGGGGAAAAACTGTTTTTT
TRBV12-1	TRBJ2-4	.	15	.	CASSFKGQGVMIQYF	TGTGCCAGCAGCTTTAAGGGACAGGGCGTCATGATTCAGTACTTC
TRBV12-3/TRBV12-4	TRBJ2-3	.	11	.	CASRLGDTQYF	TGTGCCAGCAGGCTGGGGGATACGCAGTATTTT
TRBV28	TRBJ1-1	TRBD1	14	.	CAGRGQGAGTEAFF	TGTGCCGGGAGGGGACAGGGGGCGGGAACTGAAGCTTTCTTT
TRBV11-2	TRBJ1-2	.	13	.	CASSLDEFTGYTF	TGTGCCAGCAGCTTAGACGAGTTTACGGGCTACACCTTC
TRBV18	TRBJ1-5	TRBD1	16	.	CASSRRDSDSNQPQHF	TGTGCCAGCTCACGTCGGGACAGTGATAGCAATCAGCCCCAGCATTTT
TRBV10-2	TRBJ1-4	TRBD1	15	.	CASSPWDRGNEKLFF	TGCGCCAGCAGCCCGTGGGACAGGGGGAATGAAAAACTGTTTTTT
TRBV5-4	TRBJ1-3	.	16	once	CASSRGGLSSGNTIYF	TGTGCCAGCAGCCGGGGCGGCTTGAGCTCTGGAAACACCATATATTTT
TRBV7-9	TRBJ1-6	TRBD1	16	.	CASSHSDRGSNSPLHF	TGTGCCAGCAGCCACTCGGACAGGGGGAGTAATTCACCCCTCCACTTT
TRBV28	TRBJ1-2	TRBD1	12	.	CASRTGTDGYTF	TGTGCCAGCCGGACAGGGACGGATGGCTACACCTTC
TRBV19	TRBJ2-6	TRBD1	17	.	CASSEMGQARRTNVLTF	TGTGCCAGTTCGGAGATGGGACAGGCTCGGCGGACCAACGTCCTGACTTTC
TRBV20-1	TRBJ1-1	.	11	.	CSARDSRGAFF	TGCAGTGCGCGGGACTCTAGAGGGGCTTTCTTT
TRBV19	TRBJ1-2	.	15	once	CASSTNPRGDYGYTF	TGTGCCAGTAGTACGAACCCGAGGGGGGACTATGGCTACACCTTC
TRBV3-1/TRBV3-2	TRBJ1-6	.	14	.	CASRKIGSESPLHF	TGTGCCAGTCGAAAAATCGGGTCCGAATCACCCCTCCACTTT
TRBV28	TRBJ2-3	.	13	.	CASSFPRLDTQYF	TGTGCCAGCAGTTTCCCCCGTTTAGATACGCAGTATTTT
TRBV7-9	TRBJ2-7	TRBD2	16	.	CASSSRTSGGIYEQYF	TGTGCCAGCAGCTCCAGGACTAGCGGGGGAATCTACGAGCAGTACTTC
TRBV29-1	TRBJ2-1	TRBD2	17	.	CSVDNREGGPRNNEQFF	TGCAGCGTTGACAACCGGGAGGGGGGGCCCCGAAACAATGAGCAGTTCTTC
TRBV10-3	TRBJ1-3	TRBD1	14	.	CAISGQGGRNTIYF	TGTGCCATCAGCGGACAGGGGGGTAGAAACACCATATATTTT
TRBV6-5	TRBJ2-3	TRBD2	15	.	CASSPTSGARNTQYF	TGTGCCAGCAGTCCGACTAGCGGGGCAAGAAATACGCAGTATTTT
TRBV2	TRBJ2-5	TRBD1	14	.	CASSGQGWIKTQYF	TGTGCCAGCAGTGGACAGGGGTGGATTAAGACCCAGTACTTC
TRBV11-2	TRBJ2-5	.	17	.	CASSLEPHIEGRETQYF	TGTGCCAGCAGCTTAGAGCCCCACATCGAGGGGCGAGAGACCCAGTACTTC
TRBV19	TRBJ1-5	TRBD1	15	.	CASSNGQGAVTPQHF	TGTGCCAGTAGTAACGGACAGGGGGCCGTCACGCCCCAGCATTTT
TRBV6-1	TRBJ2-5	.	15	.	CASSEGSSGRETQYF	TGTGCCAGCAGTGAAGGGTCGAGCGGTCGAGAGACCCAGTACTTC
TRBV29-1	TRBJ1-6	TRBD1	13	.	CSVGQGRNSPLHF	TGCAGCGTTGGACAGGGGCGAAATTCACCCCTCCACTTT
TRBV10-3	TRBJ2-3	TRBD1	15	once	CAISGGQTSTDTQYF	TGTGCCATCAGTGGGGGACAGACCAGCACAGATACGCAGTATTTT
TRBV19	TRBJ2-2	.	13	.	CASSRWDTGELFF	TGTGCCAGTTCCCGATGGGACACCGGGGAGCTGTTTTTT
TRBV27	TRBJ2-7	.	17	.	CASSARPTGSSSYEQYF	TGTGCCAGCAGTGCAAGACCCACGGGGTCTAGCTCCTACGAGCAGTACTTC